The present T cell receptor (beta chain) was sequenced within a study of spatial heterogeneity in lung cancer. The CDR3 contains 16 residues. Trimming took 5 bases from V and 2 from J, leaving 16 bases between them. Germline V gene lookup returns CDR1 MNHNY and CDR2 SVGAGI (reference sequence). Documented time point: sample taken at primary tumor resection. Unsorted tumor, nontumor lung tissue or cryopreserved PBMC supplied the whole RNA. Each TCR cDNA molecule carried a unique molecular identifier. TCRdb itself ran the 5' RACE reads through MiXCR, one entry per CDR3 protein. Of about 22,000 distinct CDR3 sequences listed, around 5.8% are singletons.

This chain uses TRBV6-6 with TRBJ2-4, with D perhaps TRBD2 (7 bases). The sample was PBMCs, taken at surgery. This clonotype was sampled from a male donor with early-stage non-small cell lung cancer. The DNA for the CDR3 is TGTGCCAGCAGTCCGACGGGGGGCGGAACCAAAAACATTCAGTACTTC. Its translation: CASSPTGGGTKNIQYF.